These 5 T cell receptor beta chains originate from one sample sequenced in a study of shared clonotypes between healthy human individuals. The data were produced by immunoSEQ multiplex PCR, yet TCRdb's version contains in-frame clones alone and is incomplete. Here the sample spans 950,000 to 1,100,000 clones, about three quarters being singletons. Sequenced input: memory CD4+ T cells sorted from blood. The subset was: CD45RA-negative fraction. The origin of the receptors is a man aged 18 to 35 in good health.

The rearrangement uses TRBV6-1 and TRBJ2-7; D tentatively reads TRBD1 or TRBD2 (7 bases each). CDR1 MNHNS and CDR2 SASEGT come from the germline V gene. With 8 bases removed from V and 4 bases from J, the gap between germline ends came to 18 bases. The CDR3 spans 14 residues. DNA for the CDR3: TGTGCCAGCGGCAGGGGGGGATGGGGTTACGAGCAGTACTTC. Residues: CASGRGGWGYEQYF.

This clone showed up just once. The sample holds other DNA sequences that translate to the same CDR3. CDR3 protein: CASSQGRNSYEQYF. The DNA of the CDR3 is TGCGCCAGCAGCCAGGGTAGGAACTCCTACGAGCAGTACTTC. The V gene is TRBV4-1, the J gene TRBJ2-7; no clear D gene. Germline CDR1 is MGHRA and CDR2 is YSYEKL. The CDR3 runs 14 residues. The V gene lost 3 bases and the J gene lost 0 bases, with 9 bases spanning the gap.

The rearrangement uses TRBV28 and TRBJ2-4; 7 bases are a match to TRBD2. V dropped 6 bases and J dropped 8; count of bases not matched to a gene: 13. Per germline, CDR1 MDHEN and CDR2 SYDVKM. This CDR3 spans 15 amino acids. The CDR3, as DNA: TGTGCCAGCAGCAGAGGGCCCCGGGCGGGGGACATTCAGTACTTC. This gives the protein CASSRGPRAGDIQYF. Full variable domain (rest looked up from reference TRBV28 and TRBJ2-4): DVKVTQSSRYLVKRTGEKVFLECVQDMDHENMFWYRQDPGLGLRLIYFSYDVKMKEKGDIPEGYSVSREKKERFSLILESASTNQTSMYLCASSRGPRAGDIQYFGAGTRLSVL.

A note on this clone: Other DNA sequences in the same sample also yield this CDR3. The genes are TRBV6-5 and TRBJ2-7, with TRBD1 identical over 10 bases. Germline V lookup: CDR1 MNHEY, CDR2 SVGAGI. This CDR3 is built from 15 residues. The V and J ends lost 2 bases and 0 bases, in that order; junction bases with no gene match: 1. Written as DNA, the CDR3 is TGTGCCAGCAGTTACCGGGACAGGGGCTCCTACGAGCAGTACTTC. This sequence encodes CASSYRDRGSYEQYF.

The genes are TRBV15 and TRBJ1-4; 8 bases align to TRBD1. This CDR3 is 17 amino acids long. The germline V gene has CDR1 LNHNV and CDR2 YYDKDF (reference sequence). The junction had 21 bases not matched to a gene; V was cut back by 10 bases and J by 8 bases. CDR3 DNA: TGTGCCATCCCGACAGGGGAATTTAATCTGCGTGGGGAAAAACTGTTTTTT. It codes for CAIPTGEFNLRGEKLFF.